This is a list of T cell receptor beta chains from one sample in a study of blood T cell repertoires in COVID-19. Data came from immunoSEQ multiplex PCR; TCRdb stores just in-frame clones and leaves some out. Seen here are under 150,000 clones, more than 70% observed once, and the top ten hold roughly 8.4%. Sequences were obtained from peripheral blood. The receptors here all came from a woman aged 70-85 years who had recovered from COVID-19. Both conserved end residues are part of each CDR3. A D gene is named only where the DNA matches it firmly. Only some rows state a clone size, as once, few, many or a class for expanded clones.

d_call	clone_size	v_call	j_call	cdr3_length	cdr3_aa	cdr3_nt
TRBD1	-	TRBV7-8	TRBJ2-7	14	CASSFGQGAGEQYF	TGTGCCAGCAGCTTTGGGCAGGGGGCTGGGGAGCAGTACTTC
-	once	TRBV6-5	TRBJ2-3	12	CATRRSTDTQYF	TGTGCCACCCGGAGGAGCACAGATACGCAGTATTTT
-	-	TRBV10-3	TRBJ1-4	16	CAISERGGTSNEKLFF	TGTGCCATCAGTGAAAGAGGAGGGACGTCTAATGAAAAACTGTTTTTT
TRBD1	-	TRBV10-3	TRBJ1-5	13	CAISAPGTARQLF	TGTGCCATCAGTGCCCCCGGGACAGCCAGGCAGCTTTTT
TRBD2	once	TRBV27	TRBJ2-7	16	CASSGGPGGTSYEQYF	TGTGCCAGCAGTGGGGGTCCGGGGGGGACCTCCTACGAGCAGTACTTC
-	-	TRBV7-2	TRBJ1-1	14	CASSWRATNTEAFF	TGTGCCAGCAGCTGGAGAGCGACGAACACTGAAGCTTTCTTT
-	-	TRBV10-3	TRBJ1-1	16	CAISEGSRSAGSEAFF	TGTGCCATCAGTGAGGGGTCTAGATCTGCTGGATCTGAAGCTTTCTTT
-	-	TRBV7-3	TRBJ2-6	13	CASSFGGANVLTF	TGTGCCAGCAGCTTCGGTGGGGCCAACGTCCTGACTTTC
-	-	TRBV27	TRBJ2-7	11	CASGEPGEQYF	TGTGCCAGCGGTGAACCGGGAGAGCAGTACTTC
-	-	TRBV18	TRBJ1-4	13	CASSPSGLEKLFF	TGTGCCAGCTCACCATCAGGGTTGGAAAAACTGTTTTTT
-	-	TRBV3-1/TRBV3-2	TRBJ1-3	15	CASSQGGGTGNTIYF	TGTGCCAGCAGCCAAGGGGGGGGAACTGGAAACACCATATATTTT
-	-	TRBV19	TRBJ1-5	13	CASSIARHQPQHF	TGTGCCAGTAGTATCGCCAGGCATCAGCCCCAGCATTTT
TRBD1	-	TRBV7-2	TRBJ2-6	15	CATSQGASGANVLTF	TGTGCCACCAGCCAGGGGGCGTCTGGGGCCAACGTCCTGACTTTC
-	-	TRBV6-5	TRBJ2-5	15	CASSYQAATQETQYF	TGTGCCAGCAGTTACCAGGCTGCGACCCAAGAGACCCAGTACTTC
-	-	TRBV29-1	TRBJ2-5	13	CSAGRRLRETQYF	TGCAGCGCCGGTCGCCGTTTGAGGGAGACCCAGTACTTC
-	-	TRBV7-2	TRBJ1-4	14	CASSPPGNDEKLFF	TGTGCCAGCAGCCCCCCCGGGAACGATGAAAAACTGTTTTTT
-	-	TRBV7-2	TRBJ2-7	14	CASSLMRQAYEQYF	TGTGCCAGCAGCTTAATGCGGCAAGCCTACGAGCAGTACTTC
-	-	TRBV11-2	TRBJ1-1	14	CASSLGGWNTEAFF	TGTGCCAGCAGCTTAGGCGGTTGGAACACTGAAGCTTTCTTT
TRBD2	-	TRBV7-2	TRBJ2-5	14	CASSFTSGSGTQYF	TGTGCCAGCAGCTTCACTAGCGGGTCAGGGACCCAGTACTTC
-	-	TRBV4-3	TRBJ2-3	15	CASSQEDFGTDTQYF	TGCGCCAGCAGCCAAGAGGACTTCGGCACAGATACGCAGTATTTT
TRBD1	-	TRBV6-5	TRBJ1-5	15	CASSRTGLRNQPQHF	TGTGCCAGCAGTCGGACAGGGTTGCGCAATCAGCCCCAGCATTTT
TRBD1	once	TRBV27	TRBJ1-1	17	CASSFQSFRDRYTEAFF	TGTGCCAGCAGTTTTCAATCCTTCCGGGACAGGTACACTGAAGCTTTCTTT
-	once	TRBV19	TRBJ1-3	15	CASSYGGRGGNTIYF	TGTGCCAGTAGTTATGGTGGCAGGGGAGGAAACACCATATATTTT
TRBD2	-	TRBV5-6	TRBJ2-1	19	CASSRRRRGGRYRYNEQFF	TGTGCCAGCAGCCGGCGACGACGGGGGGGCCGCTACCGTTACAATGAGCAGTTCTTC
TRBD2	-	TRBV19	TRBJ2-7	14	CASSKTSGMYEQYF	TGTGCCAGTAGTAAGACTAGCGGGATGTACGAGCAGTACTTC
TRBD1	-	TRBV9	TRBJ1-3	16	CASSPHPDRGGNTIYF	TGTGCCAGCAGCCCCCACCCCGACAGGGGGGGAAACACCATATATTTT
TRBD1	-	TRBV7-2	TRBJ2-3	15	CASSQRTGGTDTQYF	TGTGCCAGCAGCCAGAGGACAGGGGGCACAGATACGCAGTATTTT
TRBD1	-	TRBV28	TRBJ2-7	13	CASRGARGHEQYF	TGTGCCAGCAGGGGGGCGAGGGGGCACGAGCAGTACTTC
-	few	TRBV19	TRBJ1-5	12	CASSIGRGPQHF	TGTGCCAGTAGTATAGGGCGAGGCCCCCAGCATTTT
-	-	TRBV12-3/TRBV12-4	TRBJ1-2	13	CASRWTLQGGYTF	TGTGCCAGCAGGTGGACATTACAGGGAGGCTACACCTTC
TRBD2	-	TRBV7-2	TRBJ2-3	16	CASSQQGTSGADTQYF	TGTGCCAGCAGCCAACAAGGGACTAGCGGCGCAGATACGCAGTATTTT
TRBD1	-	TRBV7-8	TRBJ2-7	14	CASSLTGQGAKQYF	TGTGCCAGCAGCTTAACCGGACAGGGGGCGAAGCAGTACTTC
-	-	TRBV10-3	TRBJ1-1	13	CAISPGLDTEAFF	TGTGCCATCAGTCCGGGACTGGACACTGAAGCTTTCTTT
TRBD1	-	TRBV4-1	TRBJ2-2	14	CASSQDRGAGELFF	TGCGCCAGCAGCCAGGACAGGGGTGCCGGGGAGCTGTTTTTT
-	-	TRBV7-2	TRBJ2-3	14	CASSLARSTDTQYF	TGTGCCAGCAGCTTAGCGCGGAGCACAGATACGCAGTATTTT
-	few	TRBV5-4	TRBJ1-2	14	CASSFVQTNYGYTF	TGTGCCAGCAGCTTCGTACAGACCAACTATGGCTACACCTTC
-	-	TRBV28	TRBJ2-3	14	CASSLQGRAFTQYF	TGTGCCAGCAGTTTGCAGGGAAGGGCATTTACGCAGTATTTT
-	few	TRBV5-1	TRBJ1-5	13	CASSLEIDQPQHF	TGCGCCAGCAGCTTGGAAATAGATCAGCCCCAGCATTTT
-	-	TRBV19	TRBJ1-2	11	CASSTNGGYTF	TGTGCCAGTAGCACTAACGGGGGCTACACCTTC
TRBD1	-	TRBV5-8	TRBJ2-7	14	CASSKRATGREQYF	TGTGCCAGCAGCAAGAGAGCGACAGGGCGCGAGCAGTACTTC
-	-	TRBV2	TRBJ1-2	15	CASSLYGGRGDGYTF	TGTGCCAGCAGTTTATATGGGGGCAGGGGTGATGGCTACACCTTC
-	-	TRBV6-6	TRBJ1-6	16	CASSRPRRSYNSPLHF	TGTGCCAGCAGTCGACCACGGAGGTCCTATAATTCACCCCTCCACTTT
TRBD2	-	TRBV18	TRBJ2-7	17	CASSSLYGGGPVKEQYF	TGTGCCAGCTCATCCCTCTACGGGGGGGGACCAGTCAAGGAGCAGTACTTC
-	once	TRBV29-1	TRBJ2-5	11	CTFGERETQYF	TGCACCTTTGGGGAGAGGGAGACCCAGTACTTC
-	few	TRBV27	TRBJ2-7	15	CASSLNRPGSYEQYF	TGTGCCAGCAGTTTAAACAGGCCTGGCTCCTACGAGCAGTACTTC
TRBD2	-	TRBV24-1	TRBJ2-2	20	CATSDPGTGGLAGGTGELFF	TGTGCCACCAGTGACCCCGGGACAGGGGGACTAGCGGGAGGGACCGGGGAGCTGTTTTTT
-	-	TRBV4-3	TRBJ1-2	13	CASSQGGPDGYTF	TGCGCCAGCAGCCAAGGCGGTCCCGATGGCTACACCTTC
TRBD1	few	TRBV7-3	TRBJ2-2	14	CASSLDRGVGELFF	TGTGCCAGCAGCTTGGACAGGGGAGTCGGGGAGCTGTTTTTT
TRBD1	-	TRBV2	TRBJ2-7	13	CASSVQGVGEQYF	TGTGCCAGCAGTGTACAGGGGGTGGGGGAGCAGTACTTC
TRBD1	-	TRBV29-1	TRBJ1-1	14	CSVALPGQGAEAFF	TGCAGCGTTGCCCTACCGGGACAGGGCGCTGAAGCTTTCTTT
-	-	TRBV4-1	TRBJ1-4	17	CASSQAGTPSTNEKLFF	TGCGCCAGCAGCCAAGCCGGGACACCGTCAACTAATGAAAAACTGTTTTTT
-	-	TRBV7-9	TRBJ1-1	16	CASSPSGRGGATEAFF	TGTGCCAGCAGCCCGTCGGGGCGAGGGGGTGCCACTGAAGCTTTCTTT
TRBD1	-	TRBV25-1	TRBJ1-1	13	CASRVDRDAEAFF	TGTGCCAGCAGAGTAGACAGGGATGCTGAAGCTTTCTTT
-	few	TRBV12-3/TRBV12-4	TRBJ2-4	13	CASSFTHRGPQYF	TGTGCCAGCAGTTTTACTCATCGAGGGCCTCAGTACTTC
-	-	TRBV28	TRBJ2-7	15	CASSLESGMPHEQYF	TGTGCCAGCAGTTTAGAGTCCGGTATGCCCCACGAGCAGTACTTC
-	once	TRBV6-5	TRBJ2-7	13	CASSYSTGYEQYF	TGTGCCAGCAGTTACTCTACGGGCTACGAGCAGTACTTC
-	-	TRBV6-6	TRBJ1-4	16	CASSSLPGHLDEKLFF	TGTGCCAGCAGTTCCTTACCGGGACACCTCGATGAAAAACTGTTTTTT
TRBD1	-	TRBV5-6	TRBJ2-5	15	CASSLGQVAGETQYF	TGTGCCAGCAGCCTAGGACAGGTGGCTGGAGAGACCCAGTACTTC